A selection of T cell receptor beta chains follows, all from one sample in a study of T cell repertoires in cytomegalovirus infection. What these receptors recognize is not known. Via MiXCR, TCRdb re-called the reads, giving one row per CDR3 protein. The sample has some 920,000 distinct CDR3 sequences; approximately 30% are singletons. Specimen: cultured CD8+ T cells from PBMCs, collected from culture after CMV antigen stimulation. The receptors stem from a human donor in good health (CMV status not recorded). Some clones in this sample may be carry-over from other donors' samples. CDR3s include the opening cysteine and the closing phenylalanine or tryptophan. The D gene is left open where the match is weak. Clone sizes are given selectively: once, few, many, or a class where the clone is expanded.

d_call	clone_size	j_call	cdr3_length	v_call	cdr3_nt	cdr3_aa
TRBD1	.	TRBJ1-2	13	TRBV19	TGTGCCAGTAATGACAGGGGGCCGGGCGGCTACACCTTC	CASNDRGPGGYTF
.	.	TRBJ2-2	16	TRBV2	TGTGCCAGCAGTGAGTCGGAGAATCCAATCGCCGGGGAGCTGTTTTTT	CASSESENPIAGELFF
.	many	TRBJ2-4	15	TRBV7-2	TGTGCCAGCAGCTTTAGAAGGGGGGCCAAAAACATTCAGTACTTC	CASSFRRGAKNIQYF
.	.	TRBJ1-5	16	TRBV6-6	TGTGCCAGCTCGGGGCCGCCGATCCTTAGCAATCAGCCCCAGCATTTT	CASSGPPILSNQPQHF
.	.	TRBJ1-1	15	TRBV28	TGTGCCAGCAGTCCCCTACCGCAGGGGAACACTGAAGCTTTCTTT	CASSPLPQGNTEAFF
.	.	TRBJ1-2	14	TRBV27	TGTGCCAGCAGGTTAGGCGGGGCCTCCTATGGCTACACCTTC	CASRLGGASYGYTF
.	few	TRBJ1-1	13	TRBV2	TGTGCCAGCAGTGAATGGCAGGGCACTGAAGCTTTCTTT	CASSEWQGTEAFF
.	few	TRBJ1-1	14	TRBV20-1	TGCAGTGCTAGAGGGACGGAACCGGGTTATGAAGCTTTCTTT	CSARGTEPGYEAFF
TRBD1	few	TRBJ2-7	15	TRBV5-4	TGTGCCAGCAGCTGGACAGGACTTAGCGACTACGAGCAGTACTTC	CASSWTGLSDYEQYF
TRBD1	.	TRBJ2-2	15	TRBV12-3/TRBV12-4	TGTGCCAGCAGTGGGGACAGTACGAACACCGGGGAGCTGTTTTTT	CASSGDSTNTGELFF
TRBD1	many	TRBJ1-2	17	TRBV7-6	TGTGCCAGCAGCTTAGGGTCCGGGACAGGGGCTACCTATGGCTACACCTTC	CASSLGSGTGATYGYTF
.	few	TRBJ1-5	16	TRBV19	TGTGCCAGTGAAGCCCCGGGACTTTGGGGCGATCAGCCCCAGCATTTT	CASEAPGLWGDQPQHF
.	few	TRBJ2-2	13	TRBV19	TGTGCCAGTAGTTTCCAGGGTTTAAGGGAGCTGTTTTTT	CASSFQGLRELFF
TRBD2	.	TRBJ2-1	18	TRBV7-9	TGTGCCAGCAGCTTCCCCCCCCGACTAGCGACCGTTTACAATGAGCAGTTCTTC	CASSFPPRLATVYNEQFF
.	many	TRBJ1-3	15	TRBV7-6	TGTGCCAGCAGCTTGGGGTGGGGAAGTGAAGACACCATATATTTT	CASSLGWGSEDTIYF
TRBD1	few	TRBJ2-7	14	TRBV7-9	TGTGCCAGCAGCTGGGGGGACAGGATATTCGAGCAGTACTTC	CASSWGDRIFEQYF
.	many	TRBJ1-4	16	TRBV6-1	TGTGCCAGCATTTCCTTAAAGGGAACAACTAATGAAAAACTGTTTTTT	CASISLKGTTNEKLFF
.	.	TRBJ2-3	12	TRBV28	TGTGCCAGCAGTTTGGAGGGGCCGGCGCAGTATTTT	CASSLEGPAQYF
.	many	TRBJ2-5	16	TRBV12-3/TRBV12-4	TGTGCCAGCAGTTTGCGCCTGAGTCGCCCCCAAGAGACCCAGTACTTC	CASSLRLSRPQETQYF
TRBD2	few	TRBJ2-1	17	TRBV28	TGTGCCAGCAGTTCTCATTTAGCGGGGGTGATTTACAATGAGCAGTTCTTC	CASSSHLAGVIYNEQFF
TRBD1	.	TRBJ2-7	14	TRBV6-5	TGTGCCAGCAGTTACTCGGGACAGGGAGACGAGCAGTACTTC	CASSYSGQGDEQYF
.	.	TRBJ2-7	13	TRBV2	TGTGCCAGCAAAGAAGCAGAAACCTACGAGCAGTACTTC	CASKEAETYEQYF
TRBD1	.	TRBJ2-3	15	TRBV7-2	TGTGCCAGCAGCTTAGAGAGGGGGCGAGCAGATACGCAGTATTTT	CASSLERGRADTQYF
.	.	TRBJ1-2	20	TRBV6-8	TGTGCCAGCAGTTACCAGAGGACAGCTATTACTCGTATACCTAACTATGGCTACACCTTC	CASSYQRTAITRIPNYGYTF
.	.	TRBJ1-4	10	TRBV20-1	TGCAGTGCCCCATTCGGAAAACTGTTTTTT	CSAPFGKLFF
TRBD1	.	TRBJ2-5	16	TRBV7-2	TGTGCCAGCAGCCCACAGGGGGCGGGAATCCAAGAGACCCAGTACTTC	CASSPQGAGIQETQYF
.	many	TRBJ2-5	12	TRBV7-9	TGTGCCAGCAGGAGGGAACAAGAGACCCAGTACTTC	CASRREQETQYF
.	few	TRBJ2-1	11	TRBV25-1	TGTGCGGCGGGGAAGTACAATGAGCAGTTCTTC	CAAGKYNEQFF
.	few	TRBJ2-1	14	TRBV3-1	TGTGCCAGCAGACAACGGGACACCCCCAATGAGCAGTTCTTC	CASRQRDTPNEQFF
TRBD1	.	TRBJ2-3	15	TRBV23-1	TGCGCCAGCAGCCCGGGACAGCCCAGCACAGATACGCAGTATTTT	CASSPGQPSTDTQYF
.	many	TRBJ2-3	14	TRBV7-2	TGTGCCAGCAGTCGCGACGCCGAGGGAGATACGCAGTATTTT	CASSRDAEGDTQYF
TRBD2	.	TRBJ2-3	17	TRBV19	TGTGCCAGTAGTATAGTCCAGCGGGGGGAACGCACAGATACGCAGTATTTT	CASSIVQRGERTDTQYF
.	.	TRBJ2-1	13	TRBV6-5	TGTGCCAGCAGTGCCGTAGGTTACAATGAGCAGTTCTTC	CASSAVGYNEQFF
TRBD2	.	TRBJ2-3	18	TRBV4-1	TGCGCCAGCAGCCAGCCGAGGGTCGGGGGGGGATCCACAGATACGCAGTATTTT	CASSQPRVGGGSTDTQYF
.	many	TRBJ2-7	14	TRBV7-2	TGTGCCAGCAGCCAAAATACCGGCCCCTACGAGCAGTACTTC	CASSQNTGPYEQYF
TRBD1	.	TRBJ1-6	17	TRBV20-1	TGCAGTGCCACGTCCAGGGACAGGACTATAGATAATTCACCCCTCCACTTT	CSATSRDRTIDNSPLHF
.	.	TRBJ1-3	9	TRBV11-3	TGTGCCAGCAGCCCGACATCGTATTTT	CASSPTSYF
.	.	TRBJ2-5	14	TRBV3-1	TGTGCCAGCAGCCATTGGGACCTTGAGGAGACCCAGTACTTC	CASSHWDLEETQYF
.	.	TRBJ1-1	14	TRBV7-6	TGTGCCAGCAGCCAGGGAGGGGAGGGGACTGAAGCTTTCTTT	CASSQGGEGTEAFF
.	.	TRBJ1-2	11	TRBV5-1	TGCGCCAGCGGTGGGGGAGACGGCTACACCTTC	CASGGGDGYTF
.	few	TRBJ1-6	15	TRBV27	TGTGCCAGCAGTCCCTATAGCTCCTATAATTCACCCCTCCACTTT	CASSPYSSYNSPLHF
.	.	TRBJ1-1	14	TRBV9	TGTGCCAGCAGCGTAGAGGGGGGGAGCTATGAAGCTTTCTTT	CASSVEGGSYEAFF
.	few	TRBJ1-2	14	TRBV7-2	TGTGCCAGCAGCAAGGGGGAGCTTATATATGGCTACACCTTC	CASSKGELIYGYTF
.	few	TRBJ1-2	8	TRBV6-6	TGTGCCAGCAGTCCCCGGCACTTC	CASSPRHF
.	once	TRBJ1-5	17	TRBV5-1	TGCGCCAGCAATTCCCGCGGGGATATTCATAGCAATCAGCCCCAGCATTTT	CASNSRGDIHSNQPQHF
.	few	TRBJ2-5	13	TRBV12-3/TRBV12-4	TGTGCCAGCAGTCCGACGACAGAAGAGACCCAGTACTTC	CASSPTTEETQYF
TRBD1	many	TRBJ1-1	15	TRBV7-2	TGTGCCAGCAGCGGTTGGGACAGGGGGAACACTGAAGCTTTCTTT	CASSGWDRGNTEAFF
.	.	TRBJ2-3	13	TRBV7-2	TGTGCCAGCAGCCTCAGGGGAATCGATACGCAGTATTTT	CASSLRGIDTQYF
.	few	TRBJ2-1	16	TRBV20-1	TGCAGTGCTACAACACAGGGTTTAGGCTCCTACAATGAGCAGTTCTTC	CSATTQGLGSYNEQFF
.	.	TRBJ2-3	13	TRBV20-1	TGCAGTGCCCCCTCCTACCTCACAGATACGCAGTATTTT	CSAPSYLTDTQYF
.	few	TRBJ1-5	11	TRBV7-2	TGTGCGGTTGGGGACAATCAGCCCCAGCATTTT	CAVGDNQPQHF
.	.	TRBJ2-5	19	TRBV7-9	TGTGCCAGCAGCTTAGTATTCGCCAAGGGACTTTCTAGTGTGGAGACCCAGTACTTC	CASSLVFAKGLSSVETQYF
.	few	TRBJ2-3	16	TRBV27	TGTGCCAGCAGTTATGGGGGGCTAGCCGGCACAGATACGCAGTATTTT	CASSYGGLAGTDTQYF